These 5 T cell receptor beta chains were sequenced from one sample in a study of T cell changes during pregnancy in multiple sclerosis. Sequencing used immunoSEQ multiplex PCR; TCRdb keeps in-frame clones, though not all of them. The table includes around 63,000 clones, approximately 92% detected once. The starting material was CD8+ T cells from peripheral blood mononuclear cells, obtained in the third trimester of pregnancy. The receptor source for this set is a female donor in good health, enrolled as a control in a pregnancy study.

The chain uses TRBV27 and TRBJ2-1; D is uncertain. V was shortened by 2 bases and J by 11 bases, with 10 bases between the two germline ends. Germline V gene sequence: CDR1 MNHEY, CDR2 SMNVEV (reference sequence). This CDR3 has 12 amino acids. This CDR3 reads CASSLDRSQQFF. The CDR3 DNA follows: TGTGCCAGCAGTTTAGATAGAAGTCAGCAGTTCTTC.

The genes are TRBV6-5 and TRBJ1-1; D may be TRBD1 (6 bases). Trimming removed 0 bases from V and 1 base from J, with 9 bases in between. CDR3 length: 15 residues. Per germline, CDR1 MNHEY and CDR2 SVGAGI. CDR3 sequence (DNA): TGTGCCAGCAGTTACTCGAGACAGGCGAACACTGAAGCTTTCTTT. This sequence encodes CASSYSRQANTEAFF.

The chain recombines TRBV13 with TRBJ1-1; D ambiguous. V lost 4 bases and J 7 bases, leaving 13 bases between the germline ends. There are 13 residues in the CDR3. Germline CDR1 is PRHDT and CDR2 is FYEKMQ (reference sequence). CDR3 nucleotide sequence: TGTGCCAGCAGCTACAGCGGGCTCAGTGAAGCTTTCTTT. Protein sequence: CASSYSGLSEAFF.

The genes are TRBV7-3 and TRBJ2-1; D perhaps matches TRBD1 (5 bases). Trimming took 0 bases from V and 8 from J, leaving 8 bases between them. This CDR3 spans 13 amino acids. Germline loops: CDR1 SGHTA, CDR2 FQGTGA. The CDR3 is CASSLTTVHEQFF. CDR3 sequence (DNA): TGTGCCAGCAGCTTAACGACAGTACATGAGCAGTTCTTC.

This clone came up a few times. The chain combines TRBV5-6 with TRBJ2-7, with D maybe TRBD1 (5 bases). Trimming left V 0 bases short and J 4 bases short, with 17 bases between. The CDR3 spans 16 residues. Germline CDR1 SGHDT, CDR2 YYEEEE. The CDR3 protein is CASSLATVGRAYEQYF. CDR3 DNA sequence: TGTGCCAGCAGCTTGGCGACAGTCGGCAGGGCGTACGAGCAGTACTTC.